This T cell receptor beta chain was recovered during a study of T-cell reconstitution after alpha-beta-depleted transplantation in children. Broader study findings: Several hundred expanded graft clones reportedly gave rise to the alpha-beta T cells present about two months after transplant. The authors attributed T-cell counts and diversity one year after transplant mostly to newly produced T cells.

About this clonotype itself: Its specificity is unknown.

Germline CDR1 is ENHRY and CDR2 is SYGVKD. V was shortened by 6 bases and J by 6 bases, with 14 bases between the two germline ends. The CDR3 contains 14 residues. Preparing the TCRbeta library involved the use of unique molecular identifiers. TCRdb redid the calling of the PCR reads with MiXCR, one entry per CDR3 protein. The repertoire holds about 78,000 distinct CDR3 sequences, with 11% to 15% as singletons. This sequence was found in a male patient aged 2 to 9 who had a stem cell transplant for acute lymphoblastic leukemia, so the T cells may come from the graft donor. The rearrangement uses TRBV10-3 and TRBJ2-2; D gene unclear. The specimen was PBMCs, mostly from graft donor cells, collected 180 days after TCRalphabeta/CD19-depleted stem cell transplant. The CDR3 region is CAIRVFDLAGELFF. The CDR3 coding sequence is TGTGCCATCAGGGTATTTGACCTGGCCGGGGAGCTGTTTTTT.